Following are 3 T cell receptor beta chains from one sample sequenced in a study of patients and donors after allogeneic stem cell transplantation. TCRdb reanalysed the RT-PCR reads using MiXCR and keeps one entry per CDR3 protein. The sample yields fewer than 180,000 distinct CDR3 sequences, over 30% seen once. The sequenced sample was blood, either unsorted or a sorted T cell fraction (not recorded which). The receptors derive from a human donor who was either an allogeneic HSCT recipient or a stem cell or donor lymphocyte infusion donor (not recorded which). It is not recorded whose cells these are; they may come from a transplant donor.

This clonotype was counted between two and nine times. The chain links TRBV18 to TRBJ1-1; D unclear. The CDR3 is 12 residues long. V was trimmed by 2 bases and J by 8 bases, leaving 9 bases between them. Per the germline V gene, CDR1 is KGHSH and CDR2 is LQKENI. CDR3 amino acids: CASSPNGREAFF. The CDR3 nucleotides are TGTGCCAGCTCACCAAACGGAAGAGAAGCTTTCTTT.

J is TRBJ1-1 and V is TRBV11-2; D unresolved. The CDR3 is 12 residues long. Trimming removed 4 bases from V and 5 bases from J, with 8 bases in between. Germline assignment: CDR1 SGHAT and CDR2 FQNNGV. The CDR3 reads CASSWGWTEAFF. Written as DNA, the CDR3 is TGTGCCAGCAGCTGGGGTTGGACTGAAGCTTTCTTT. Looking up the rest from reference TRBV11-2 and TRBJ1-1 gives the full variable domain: EAGVAQSPRYKIIEKRQSVAFWCNPISGHATLYWYQQILGQGPKLLIQFQNNGVVDDSQLPKDRFSAERLKGVDSTLKIQPAKLEDSAVYLCASSWGWTEAFFGQGTRLTVV.

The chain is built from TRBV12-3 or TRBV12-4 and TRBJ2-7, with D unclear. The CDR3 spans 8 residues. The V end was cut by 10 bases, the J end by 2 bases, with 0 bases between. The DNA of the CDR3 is TGTGCCACCTACGAGCAGTACTTC. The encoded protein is CATYEQYF.